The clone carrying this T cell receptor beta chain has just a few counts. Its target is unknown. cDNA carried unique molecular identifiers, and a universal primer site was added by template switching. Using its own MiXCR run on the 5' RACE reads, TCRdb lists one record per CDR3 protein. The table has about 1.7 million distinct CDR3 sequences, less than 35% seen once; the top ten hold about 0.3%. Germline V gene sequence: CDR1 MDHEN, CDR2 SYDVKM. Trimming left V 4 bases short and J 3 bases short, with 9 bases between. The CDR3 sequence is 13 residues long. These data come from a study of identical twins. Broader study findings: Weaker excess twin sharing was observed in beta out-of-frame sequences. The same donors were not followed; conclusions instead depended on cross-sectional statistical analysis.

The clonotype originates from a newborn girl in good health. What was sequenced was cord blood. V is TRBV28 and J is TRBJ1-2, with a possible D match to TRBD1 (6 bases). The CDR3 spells CASSWGTHYGYTF. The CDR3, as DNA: TGTGCCAGCAGTTGGGGGACACACTATGGCTACACCTTC.